These 19 T cell receptor beta chains were sequenced from one sample in a study of shared clonotypes between healthy human individuals. Profiled with immunoSEQ multiplex PCR; TCRdb holds only in-frame clones, not every one. The table lists about 79,000 clones, 62% of them singletons. The specimen sequenced was memory CD8+ T cells sorted from blood. Subset in this sample: CD45RO+ cells pooled with CCR7-negative TemRA cells. The source of these receptors is a young man in good health.

The rearrangement uses TRBV11-2 and TRBJ2-3, with unresolved D. V was pared by 1 base and J by 1 base, with 12 bases between. The germline CDR1 and CDR2 sequences are SGHAT and FQNNGV. The CDR3 sequence is 16 residues long. CDR3 sequence reads: CASSLGDWLRTDTQYF. In DNA form, the CDR3 reads TGTGCCAGCAGCTTAGGAGACTGGCTCCGCACAGATACGCAGTATTTT.

Ten or more counts support this clone. The chain carries TRBV11-2 and TRBJ2-3; 8 positions match TRBD2. The CDR3 has 15 amino acids. Germline loops: CDR1 SGHAT, CDR2 FQNNGV. After removal of 5 bases from V and 4 bases from J, the junction contained 8 bases not matched to a gene. In DNA, the CDR3 is TGTGCCAGCAGCCTACGTAGCGGGAAAGCAGATACGCAGTATTTT. It encodes CASSLRSGKADTQYF.

This clone turned up a few times. J is TRBJ2-5 and V is TRBV7-9, with D perhaps matching TRBD2 (5 bases). Trimming took off 3 bases at V and 5 bases at J, with 10 bases between the two ends. This CDR3 spans 13 amino acids. Per germline, CDR1 SEHNR and CDR2 FQNEAQ (reference sequence). The DNA of the CDR3 is TGTGCCAGCAGCTTTCCCGGCGGGGAGACCCAGTACTTC. This encodes CASSFPGGETQYF. Full variable domain (remainder filled in from reference TRBV7-9 and TRBJ2-5): DTGVSQNPRHKITKRGQNVTFRCDPISEHNRLYWYRQTLGQGPEFLTYFQNEAQLEKSRLLSDRFSAERPKGSFSTLEIQRTEQGDSAMYLCASSFPGGETQYFGPGTRLLVL.

V gene TRBV27 combines with J gene TRBJ2-5; TRBD1 aligns across 8 bases. This CDR3 has 13 amino acids. The V gene's germline CDR1 is MNHEY and CDR2 SMNVEV (reference sequence). The J segment lost 5 bases and the V segment lost 6 bases, leaving 5 bases of the junction unmatched. CDR3 in DNA: TGTGCCAGCAGCAGGGACAGGAGGGAGACCCAGTACTTC. It codes for CASSRDRRETQYF.

This clone was recorded once. The V and J genes are TRBV5-6 and TRBJ1-4, with D hard to call. This CDR3 has 16 amino acids. Germline CDR1 SGHDT, CDR2 YYEEEE. V was clipped by 6 bases and J by 5 bases, with 20 bases between them. In nucleotides, the CDR3 is TGTGCCAGCACCTACGCCGTTGGAGGAAGGAATGAAAAACTGTTTTTT. This encodes CASTYAVGGRNEKLFF.

V gene TRBV6-5 combines with J gene TRBJ2-7; D unclear. Germline CDR1 is MNHEY and CDR2 is SVGAGI. This CDR3 contains 11 residues. The V end lost 4 bases, the J end lost 7 bases, and 8 bases lay between the germline ends. The CDR3, as DNA: TGTGCCAGCAGTTCCGCTTATGAGCAGTACTTC. Translation: CASSSAYEQYF.

This clone turned up a few times. This chain links TRBV27 with TRBJ2-7; D not resolved. The V gene lost 2 bases and the J gene lost 3 bases, with 8 bases spanning the gap. In germline, CDR1 is MNHEY, CDR2 SMNVEV (reference sequence). The CDR3 length is 13 residues. The chain's CDR3 is CASSLTVDYEQYF. The CDR3 coding sequence is TGTGCCAGCAGTTTAACAGTGGACTACGAGCAGTACTTC.

The count of this clone is one. The chain carries TRBV27 and TRBJ2-5; D is undetermined. The CDR3 runs 14 residues. Trimming took 3 bases from V and 1 from J, leaving 9 bases between them. From germline, CDR1 is MNHEY and CDR2 SMNVEV (reference sequence). The CDR3, as DNA: TGTGCCAGCAGTTTGGCAGGCTCCCAAGAGACCCAGTACTTC. Protein sequence: CASSLAGSQETQYF.

This clone has a handful of counts. This chain connects TRBV5-1 to TRBJ2-2; D not certain. V gave up 3 bases and J gave up 7 bases, with 10 bases separating them. There are 13 residues in the CDR3. Looked up from germline, CDR1 is SGHRS and CDR2 is YFSETQ. The CDR3 region is CASSSGGGGELFF. The CDR3 nucleotides are TGCGCCAGCAGCTCGGGCGGCGGCGGGGAGCTGTTTTTT.

The chain is built from TRBV5-6 and TRBJ2-5; D perhaps matches TRBD1 (6 bases). The CDR3 is 10 residues long. Trimming shortened V by 7 bases and J by 11 bases, and 12 bases separated the two germline ends. Looked up from germline, CDR1 is SGHDT and CDR2 is YYEEEE. The CDR3 nucleotides read TGTGCCAGCGGAGAGGGGGAGCAGTACTTC. This translates into CASGEGEQYF.

This clone was seen just once. The chain combines TRBV10-3 with TRBJ2-7; D is ambiguous. V shed 8 bases and J shed 2 bases, with 13 bases lying between them. The CDR3 loop spans 13 amino acids. CDR1 and CDR2 (germline): ENHRY, SYGVKD. The CDR3 region has the DNA TGTGCCATCCGGATGGGTGTTACCTACGAGCAGTACTTC. Protein product: CAIRMGVTYEQYF.

The chain recombines TRBV9 with TRBJ2-3; TRBD2 matches 8 bases. Germline CDR1 and CDR2: SGDLS and YYNGEE. V shed 0 bases, J shed 2 bases, and the junction held 5 bases outside the gene matches. The CDR3 runs 16 residues. CDR3 nucleotide sequence: TGTGCCAGCAGCGTAGGTAGCGGGGAGTTCACAGATACGCAGTATTTT. Protein product: CASSVGSGEFTDTQYF.

The rearrangement uses TRBV13 and TRBJ2-7; TRBD2 matches 11 bases. V was clipped by 5 bases and J by 1 base; unmatched bases: 13. The CDR3 is made up of 18 amino acids. Germline V gene lookup returns CDR1 PRHDT and CDR2 FYEKMQ (reference sequence). The CDR3 here is CASSPRIAGGPTSYEQYF. The CDR3, as DNA: TGTGCCAGCAGCCCCCGGATAGCGGGAGGGCCTACGTCCTACGAGCAGTACTTC.

The chain has TRBV11-3 and TRBJ2-1, with TRBD1 matching over 11 bases. V shed 4 bases and J 6 bases; nucleotides not matched to a gene: 11. Germline loops: CDR1 SGHNT, CDR2 YENEEA. CDR3 length: 17 residues. The CDR3 region is CASSSPTGGTGGNEQFF. The CDR3 nucleotides are TGTGCCAGCAGCTCCCCAACCGGAGGGACAGGGGGCAATGAGCAGTTCTTC.

The V gene is TRBV7-8, the J gene TRBJ1-4, with D uncertain. Trimming took 5 bases from V and 7 from J, leaving 23 bases between them. CDR1 SGHVS and CDR2 FQNEAQ come from the germline V gene. This CDR3 comprises 17 residues. The CDR3, as DNA: TGTGCCAGCAGCCCACAATGGATAGCTCCCCCCGGTGAAAAACTGTTTTTT. Translated: CASSPQWIAPPGEKLFF.

V gene TRBV5-4 combines with J gene TRBJ2-1; 7 nucleotides match TRBD2. From germline, CDR1 is SGHNT and CDR2 YYREEE (reference sequence). J gave up 6 bases and V 4 bases, and 10 bases lay outside the gene matches. The CDR3 has 15 amino acids. This CDR3 is CASSRTGTTVNEQFF. As DNA, the CDR3 is TGTGCCAGCAGCCGAACCGGGACTACGGTCAATGAGCAGTTCTTC.

This rearrangement joins TRBV7-8 to TRBJ2-7; 7 nucleotides agree with TRBD1. The CDR3 consists of 15 residues. The V and J ends lost 6 bases and 2 bases, in that order; junction bases with no gene match: 10. Germline CDR1 and CDR2: SGHVS and FQNEAQ. CDR3 sequence: CASSLFPGQTYEQYF. CDR3 nucleotides: TGTGCCAGCAGTCTTTTCCCGGGACAGACCTACGAGCAGTACTTC. Using reference TRBV7-8 and TRBJ2-7 for the parts outside the CDR3, the full variable domain is GAGVSQSPRYKVAKRGQDVALRCDPISGHVSLFWYQQALGQGPEFLTYFQNEAQLDKSGLPSDRFFAERPEGSVSTLKIQRTQQEDSAVYLCASSLFPGQTYEQYFGPGTRLTVT.

About this clone itself: The same CDR3 is also encoded by other DNA sequences in this sample. The chain carries TRBV28 and TRBJ2-7, with D possibly being TRBD2 (6 bases). CDR3 length equals 12 residues. The germline V gene encodes CDR1 MDHEN and CDR2 SYDVKM. The V gene lost 7 bases and the J gene lost 0 bases, with 7 bases spanning the gap. CDR3 residues: CASTGDSYEQYF. As DNA, the CDR3 is TGTGCCAGCACGGGAGACTCCTACGAGCAGTACTTC.

This clone was found once. The chain recombines TRBV7-2 with TRBJ2-1, with D unresolved. Germline-derived CDR1 and CDR2 are SGHTA and FQGNSA. Trimming left V 1 base short and J 1 base short, with 11 bases between. The length of the CDR3 is 16 residues. CDR3 sequence (DNA): TGTGCCAGCAGCTTAGGCGGCCCCAGGTCCTACAATGAGCAGTTCTTC. Amino acids: CASSLGGPRSYNEQFF.